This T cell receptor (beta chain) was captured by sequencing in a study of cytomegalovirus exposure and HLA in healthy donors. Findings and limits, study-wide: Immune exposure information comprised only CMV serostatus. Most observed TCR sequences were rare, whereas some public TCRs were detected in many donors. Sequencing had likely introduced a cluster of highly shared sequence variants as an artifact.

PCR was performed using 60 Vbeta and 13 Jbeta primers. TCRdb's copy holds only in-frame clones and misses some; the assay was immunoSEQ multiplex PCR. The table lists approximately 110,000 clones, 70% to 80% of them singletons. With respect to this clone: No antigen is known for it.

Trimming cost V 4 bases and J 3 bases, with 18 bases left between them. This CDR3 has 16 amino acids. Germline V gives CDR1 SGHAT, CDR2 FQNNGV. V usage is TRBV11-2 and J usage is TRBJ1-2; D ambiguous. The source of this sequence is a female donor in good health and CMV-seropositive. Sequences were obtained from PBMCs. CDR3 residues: CASSSLSTDGDYGYTF. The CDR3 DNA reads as TGTGCCAGCAGCTCCCTTTCGACCGACGGAGACTATGGCTACACCTTC.